The 12 T cell receptor beta chains below come from one sample, sequenced in a study of response to subunit inactivated influenza vaccine. Via MiXCR, TCRdb re-called the RT-PCR reads, giving one row per CDR3 protein. This sample has roughly 760,000 distinct CDR3 sequences, with 21% found just once. The starting material was PBMCs from blood, obtained 5 days after vaccination. The receptor set was obtained from a man aged 50 or older who received an inactivated influenza vaccine.

A word on this clonotype: With a much larger clone just one base away, this may be a read error. This chain joins TRBV11-2 and TRBJ1-1; perhaps TRBD1 as D (6 bases). The CDR3 extends over 14 amino acids. Germline loops: CDR1 SGHAT, CDR2 FQNNGV. Trimming removed 2 bases from V and 0 bases from J, with 7 bases in between. CDR3: CASSLNRVNTEAFF. The CDR3 coding sequence is TGTGCCAGCAGCTTAAACAGGGTGAACACTGAAGCTTTCTTT.

This clonotype has more than one count but fewer than ten. V gene TRBV4-3 combines with J gene TRBJ2-3; D uncertain. V lost 0 bases, J lost 8 bases, and 9 bases lay in between. CDR3 size: 13 residues. Per the germline V gene, CDR1 is LGHNA and CDR2 is YSLEER. The CDR3 reads CASSQDRPGTQYF. The CDR3 DNA is TGCGCCAGCAGCCAAGACCGTCCGGGTACGCAGTATTTT.

This clonotype was picked up a small number of times. In DNA, the CDR3 is TGTGCCAGCAGCTTAACTGGGGCCGAAGAGACCCAGTACTTC. This gives the protein CASSLTGAEETQYF. The J gene is TRBJ2-5, the V gene TRBV12-3 or TRBV12-4, with a possible D match to TRBD1 (5 bases). Between the trimmed V and J ends, which lost 6 bases and 3 bases, there was a span of 14 bases. This CDR3 contains 14 residues.

This clonotype was seen a handful of times. The chain couples TRBV7-2 to TRBJ2-2; 12 bases map to TRBD2. This CDR3 spans 17 amino acids. V was pared by 1 base and J by 4 bases, with 4 bases of the junction left unmatched. Germline V lookup: CDR1 SGHTA, CDR2 FQGNSA. In DNA form, the CDR3 reads TGTGCCAGCAGCTTAGGACTAGCGGGAGCCGGCACCGGGGAGCTGTTTTTT. Encoded protein: CASSLGLAGAGTGELFF.

This clonotype was observed at least ten times. The chain recombines TRBV12-3 or TRBV12-4 with TRBJ2-1; D may correspond to TRBD1 or TRBD2 (5 bases each). Between the trimmed V and J ends, which lost 5 bases and 9 bases, there was a span of 14 bases. The CDR3 consists of 13 residues. The CDR3 sequence is CASSRDQLGEQFF. The DNA for the CDR3 is TGTGCCAGCAGTCGGGACCAGCTAGGTGAGCAGTTCTTC.

This clonotype occurred many times. This chain uses TRBV5-6 with TRBJ2-1; tentatively, D is TRBD2 (5 bases). Germline V gene data show CDR1 as SGHDT and CDR2 as YYEEEE. The CDR3 consists of 11 residues. With 3 bases removed from V and 15 bases from J, the gap between germline ends came to 13 bases. CDR3 protein: CASSSDSLVFF. The CDR3 DNA follows: TGTGCCAGCAGCTCGGACTCCCTTGTGTTCTTC.

This clonotype was seen a handful of times. The chain couples TRBV11-2 to TRBJ1-3, with no clear D. V was trimmed by 3 bases and J by 0 bases, leaving 12 bases between them. The CDR3 covers 16 residues. Germline V lookup: CDR1 SGHAT, CDR2 FQNNGV. CDR3 in DNA: TGTGCCAGCAGCTTGGGTGCCGCTAACTCTGGAAACACCATATATTTT. This gives the protein CASSLGAANSGNTIYF. Complete variable domain (other parts from reference TRBV11-2 and TRBJ1-3): EAGVAQSPRYKIIEKRQSVAFWCNPISGHATLYWYQQILGQGPKLLIQFQNNGVVDDSQLPKDRFSAERLKGVDSTLKIQPAKLEDSAVYLCASSLGAANSGNTIYFGEGSWLTVV.

The chain has TRBV3-1 and TRBJ1-4, with D possibly TRBD1 on 5 matching bases. Trimming pared 4 bases from V and 2 bases from J, leaving 17 bases between. CDR1 and CDR2 from the germline V gene are LGHDT and YNNKEL (reference sequence). The CDR3 contains 17 residues. CDR3 bases: TGTGCCAGCAGCCCACACCTGGGGGAGAAGACTAATGAAAAACTGTTTTTT. It encodes CASSPHLGEKTNEKLFF.

This clonotype was found many times. The chain joins TRBV5-1 to TRBJ2-7; 7 nucleotides line up with TRBD1. The CDR3 loop spans 14 amino acids. The germline V gene has CDR1 SGHRS and CDR2 YFSETQ. V shed 0 bases and J 6 bases; nucleotides not matched to a gene: 6. The CDR3 region has the DNA TGCGCCAGCAGCTTGGATCAGGGGGATAGCGAGCAGTACTTC. Encoded protein: CASSLDQGDSEQYF.

V usage is TRBV6-2 or TRBV6-3 and J usage is TRBJ2-7, with TRBD1 matching over 9 bases. The CDR3 totals 19 residues. Germline V gene sequence: CDR1 MNHEY, CDR2 SVGEGT. The J segment lost 0 bases and the V segment lost 0 bases, leaving 12 bases of the junction unmatched. CDR3 in amino acids: CASSYSNMDRGSYSYEQYF. CDR3 DNA: TGTGCCAGCAGTTACTCGAATATGGACAGGGGATCTTACTCCTACGAGCAGTACTTC.

The chain links TRBV7-9 to TRBJ2-1; 9 bases match TRBD1. Trimming cost V 1 base and J 14 bases; bases outside gene matches: 9. Germline assignment: CDR1 SEHNR and CDR2 FQNEAQ (reference sequence). The CDR3 covers 14 residues. The DNA for the CDR3 is TGTGCCAGCAGCTTAGAGACAGGGGGTAAAGGAGAGTTCTTC. This gives the protein CASSLETGGKGEFF.

This clonotype was observed a handful of times. V usage is TRBV27 and J usage is TRBJ2-7; D not certain. The V end was cut by 6 bases, the J end by 4 bases, with 16 bases between. This CDR3 region has 14 residues. CDR1 and CDR2 (germline): MNHEY, SMNVEV (reference sequence). CDR3 nucleotides: TGTGCCAGCAGGGAGATCCTGAGCCCTTACGAGCAGTACTTC. Encoded protein: CASREILSPYEQYF.